This record covers a single T cell receptor (beta chain). Its specificity is not known. V lost 2 bases to trimming and J lost 2 bases, with 10 bases between them. Germline V gene lookup returns CDR1 MDHEN and CDR2 SYDVKM. This CDR3 has 14 residues. This specimen belongs to a study of response to subunit inactivated influenza vaccine. Whole-study findings and limits: The authors suggested that every seasonal influenza vaccination recruits few new T cells.

A single record per CDR3 protein comes from TCRdb applying MiXCR to the RT-PCR reads. Here the sample spans 550,000 to 800,000 distinct CDR3 sequences, around 14% being singletons. This TCR was sampled from a man aged 45-60 years who received an inactivated influenza vaccine. V and J are TRBV28 and TRBJ2-7, with D perhaps matching TRBD1 (6 bases). Sequenced here: PBMCs from blood, sampled less than 15 days before vaccination. CDR3 protein: CASSLVDRPYEQYF. The CDR3 coding sequence is TGTGCCAGCAGTTTAGTAGACAGGCCCTACGAGCAGTACTTC. Using reference TRBV28 and TRBJ2-7 for the parts outside the CDR3, the full variable domain is DVKVTQSSRYLVKRTGEKVFLECVQDMDHENMFWYRQDPGLGLRLIYFSYDVKMKEKGDIPEGYSVSREKKERFSLILESASTNQTSMYLCASSLVDRPYEQYFGPGTRLTVT.